The 14 T cell receptor beta chains below were found in one sample sequenced in a study of cytomegalovirus exposure and HLA in healthy donors. PCR employed 60 Vbeta and 13 Jbeta primers. The protocol was immunoSEQ multiplex PCR, while the TCRdb copy is restricted to in-frame clones and leaves out a portion. The sample includes 90,000 to 100,000 clones, about three quarters seen only once; the top ten take roughly 7%. The specimen sequenced was PBMCs. The receptor source for this set is a man between 40 and 49 years old in good health and CMV-seropositive.

The chain links TRBV5-3 to TRBJ2-4, with D hard to call. TRBV5-3 is an ORF for which the function is uncertain. V was clipped by 2 bases and J by 2 bases, with 14 bases between them. CDR3 length: 16 amino acids. The chain's CDR3 is CARSFTGGPPKNIQYF. CDR3 DNA sequence: TGTGCCAGAAGCTTTACGGGTGGCCCACCCAAAAACATTCAGTACTTC.

The CDR3 DNA reads as TGTGCCAGCAGAGCAGGGGCGGGCCGCCTTTTAGCTGAAGCTTTCTTT. Protein: CASRAGAGRLLAEAFF. V and J are TRBV11-2 and TRBJ1-1; D is possibly TRBD1 (6 bases). Germline-derived CDR1 and CDR2 are SGHAT and FQNNGV. Trimming removed 6 bases at V and 6 bases at J, with 23 bases between. CDR3 length: 16 residues.

The V call is TRBV5-4, the J call TRBJ2-5, with D uncertain. V was trimmed by 0 bases and J by 4 bases, leaving 10 bases between them. Germline loops: CDR1 SGHNT, CDR2 YYREEE (reference sequence). This CDR3 spans 14 amino acids. The chain's CDR3 is CASSLDATSETQYF. CDR3 coding DNA: TGTGCCAGCAGCTTGGATGCCACATCAGAGACCCAGTACTTC.

The chain carries TRBV5-1 and TRBJ2-2; D is possibly TRBD1 (5 bases). The CDR3 loop spans 15 amino acids. Trimming removed 7 bases from V and 3 bases from J, with 16 bases in between. Per germline, CDR1 SGHRS and CDR2 YFSETQ. The CDR3 spells CASVPYPGYTGELFF. CDR3 nucleotides: TGCGCCAGCGTACCGTACCCAGGGTACACCGGGGAGCTGTTTTTT.

Concerning this clone itself: The junction and the germline gene differ at one end; a read error may be behind it. The chain links TRBV5-5 to TRBJ2-5; 8 bases line up with TRBD2. Germline CDR1 is SGHKS and CDR2 is YYEKEE (reference sequence). The CDR3 length is 15 residues. The CDR3 region is CASSLGREGGKTQYF. The CDR3 DNA reads TGTGCCAGCAGCTTGGGTCGGGAGGGGGGGAAGACTCAGTACTTC.

The chain recombines TRBV18 with TRBJ2-7; 8 bases map to TRBD1. Germline CDR1 is KGHSH and CDR2 is LQKENI. V was clipped by 5 bases and J by 1 base; unmatched bases: 13. The CDR3 spans 17 residues. The CDR3 spells CASSLGQVPERSYEQYF. In nucleotides, the CDR3 is TGTGCCAGCTCATTGGGACAGGTCCCTGAGAGGTCCTACGAGCAGTACTTC. Looking up the rest from reference TRBV18 and TRBJ2-7 gives the full variable domain: NAGVMQNPRHLVRRRGQEARLRCSPMKGHSHVYWYRQLPEEGLKFMVYLQKENIIDESGMPKERFSAEFPKEGPSILRIQQVVRGDSAAYFCASSLGQVPERSYEQYFGPGTRLTVT.

The chain is built from TRBV5-6 and TRBJ2-5; 10 bases fit TRBD1. Unmatched junction bases numbered 8, after V lost 4 bases and J lost 5 bases. The CDR3 has 15 amino acids. CDR1 SGHDT and CDR2 YYEEEE come from the germline V gene. In DNA, the CDR3 is TGTGCCAGCAGCCACAGACAGGGGGCGAGGGAGACCCAGTACTTC. This translates into CASSHRQGARETQYF.

The chain joins TRBV28 to TRBJ1-5; weak D call: TRBD1 (5 bases). Trimming took off 7 bases at V and 6 bases at J, with 16 bases between the two ends. Germline CDR1 is MDHEN and CDR2 is SYDVKM. The CDR3 sequence is 14 residues long. The CDR3 spells CASTPGGGSQPQHF. CDR3 nucleotide sequence: TGTGCCAGCACCCCCGGGGGGGGGTCTCAGCCCCAGCATTTT.

This rearrangement joins TRBV7-2 to TRBJ2-7, with 7 bases that match TRBD1. This CDR3 region has 15 residues. V lost 5 bases to trimming and J lost 4 bases; unmatched junction nucleotides: 11. Germline assignment: CDR1 SGHTA and CDR2 FQGNSA. CDR3 in amino acids: CASSPSGTVVYEQYF. In DNA form, the CDR3 reads TGTGCCAGCAGCCCCTCCGGGACAGTCGTGTACGAGCAGTACTTC.

The rearrangement uses TRBV7-8 and TRBJ2-2; TRBD2 agrees at 13 bases. There are 15 residues in the CDR3. V was clipped by 6 bases and J by 7 bases; unmatched bases: 5. Germline CDR1 is SGHVS and CDR2 is FQNEAQ. DNA of the CDR3: TGTGCCAGCAGGCCCGGACTAGCGGGAGTCGGGGAGCTGTTTTTT. Translating it yields CASRPGLAGVGELFF.

This chain joins TRBV7-2 and TRBJ2-2, with 8 bases matching TRBD2. CDR1 and CDR2 (germline): SGHTA, FQGNSA. This CDR3 region has 16 residues. After removal of 1 base from V and 5 bases from J, the junction contained 6 bases not matched to a gene. DNA for the CDR3: TGTGCCAGCAGCTTAGGCCCGGGAGGGCAGACCGGGGAGCTGTTTTTT. Translating it yields CASSLGPGGQTGELFF.

The genes are TRBV10-3 and TRBJ2-1; 10 bases line up with TRBD2. The ends lost 3 bases at V and 7 bases at J; junction bases unmatched: 3. The length of the CDR3 is 14 residues. Germline CDR1 ENHRY, CDR2 SYGVKD. As DNA, the CDR3 is TGTGCCATCAGTGAACAGCGGGGGGGAAATGAGCAGTTCTTC. It yields the protein CAISEQRGGNEQFF.

The chain employs TRBV2 and TRBJ2-5; 12 nucleotides line up with TRBD2. The CDR3 extends over 16 amino acids. V trimming: 2 bases; J trimming: 6 bases; junction bases outside the gene matches: 7. The germline V gene has CDR1 SNHLY and CDR2 FYNNEI. CDR3: CASSENLAGGPQTQYF. In DNA, the CDR3 is TGTGCCAGCAGTGAAAACCTAGCGGGGGGGCCGCAGACCCAGTACTTC.

V usage is TRBV7-2 and J usage is TRBJ1-5; maybe TRBD1 (5 bases). The ends were cut back, 5 bases at V and 8 bases at J, with 13 bases in the middle. Germline loops: CDR1 SGHTA, CDR2 FQGNSA. The CDR3 spans 13 residues. CDR3 nucleotides: TGTGCCAGCAGCCGGGGGGGGGTCGAGCCCCAGCATTTT. Protein product: CASSRGGVEPQHF.